This T cell receptor beta chain was obtained from a study of cytotoxic CD8 clonotypes in ibrutinib-treated CLL. Overall study results and limits: Elevated clonality accompanied ibrutinib response, with a return toward baseline values at progression. Clonality (at baseline) was higher than in age-matched healthy donors and tracked circulating CD8+ T-cell counts. Public clonotypes, an uncommon group, contracted or remained stable on treatment.

The protocol was immunoSEQ multiplex PCR, while the TCRdb copy is restricted to in-frame clones and leaves out a portion. The sample lists tens of thousands of clones, approximately 62% occurring once. V was clipped by 1 base and J by 7 bases, with 7 bases between them. The germline gives CDR1 MGHRA, CDR2 YSYEKL. CDR3 length: 12 amino acids. With respect to this clone: Its target is unknown.

The sequencing used PBMCs, collected after 12 months of ibrutinib treatment. The chain recombines TRBV4-1 with TRBJ2-5; D gene unclear. The receptor comes from a human donor with chronic lymphocytic leukemia. In DNA form, the CDR3 reads TGCGCCAGCAGCCAAGGGACGGGGACCCAGTACTTC. It is translated as CASSQGTGTQYF.